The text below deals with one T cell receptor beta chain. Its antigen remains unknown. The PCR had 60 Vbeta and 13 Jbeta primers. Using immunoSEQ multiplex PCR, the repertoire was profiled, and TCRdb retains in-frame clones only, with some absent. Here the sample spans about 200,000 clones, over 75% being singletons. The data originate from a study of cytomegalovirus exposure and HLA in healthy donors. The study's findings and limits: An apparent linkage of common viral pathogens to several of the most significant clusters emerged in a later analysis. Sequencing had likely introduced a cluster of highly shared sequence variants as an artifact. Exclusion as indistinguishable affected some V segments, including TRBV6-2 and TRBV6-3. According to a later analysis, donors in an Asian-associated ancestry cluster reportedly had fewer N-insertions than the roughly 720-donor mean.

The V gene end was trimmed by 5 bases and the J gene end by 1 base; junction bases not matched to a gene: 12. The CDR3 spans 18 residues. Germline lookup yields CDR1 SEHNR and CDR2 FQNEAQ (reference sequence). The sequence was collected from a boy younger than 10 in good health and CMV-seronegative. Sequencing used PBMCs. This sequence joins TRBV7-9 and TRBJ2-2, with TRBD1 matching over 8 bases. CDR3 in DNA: TGTGCCAGCAGCCCCACCAGGACAGGGAGATTGAACACCGGGGAGCTGTTTTTT. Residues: CASSPTRTGRLNTGELFF. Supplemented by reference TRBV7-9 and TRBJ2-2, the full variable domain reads DTGVSQNPRHKITKRGQNVTFRCDPISEHNRLYWYRQTLGQGPEFLTYFQNEAQLEKSRLLSDRFSAERPKGSFSTLEIQRTEQGDSAMYLCASSPTRTGRLNTGELFFGEGSRLTVL.